One sample yielded the 5 T cell receptor beta chains listed below, sequenced in a study of CD8 T cells in Susac syndrome. Reverse transcription used 0.5 to 1 ug RNA and random hexamers. TCRdb re-called the immunoSEQ multiplex PCR reads through MiXCR, storing one row per CDR3 protein. The data hold around 300,000 distinct CDR3 sequences, with 70% to 90% observed a single time. Sequenced sample: CD8+ T cells from PBMCs. Source of these receptors: a human donor with multiple sclerosis.

This clonotype was recorded only once. The chain combines TRBV7-9 with TRBJ1-4; 11 bases align to TRBD1. CDR1 is SEHNR, CDR2 FQNEAQ, per germline (reference sequence). With 8 bases clipped from V and 6 bases from J, the junction kept 5 bases outside the gene matches. The CDR3 covers 14 residues. The CDR3 DNA reads as TGTGCCAGCGCCGGGACAGGGGGAGATGAAAAACTGTTTTTT. Amino acids: CASAGTGGDEKLFF.

The chain uses TRBV5-1 and TRBJ1-1; D call uncertain. V was cut by 4 bases and J by 1 base, with 23 bases left in between. CDR1 SGHRS and CDR2 YFSETQ come from the germline V gene. The CDR3 runs to 18 residues. The CDR3 DNA sequence: TGCGCCAGCAGCCCTGAACTGACCGGGTCCATCGGGAACACTGAAGCTTTCTTT. Its protein is CASSPELTGSIGNTEAFF.

The chain recombines TRBV9 with TRBJ1-2; D unresolved. Germline values: CDR1 SGDLS, CDR2 YYNGEE. This CDR3 has 15 residues. Between the trimmed V and J ends, which lost 0 bases and 4 bases, there was a span of 13 bases. The CDR3 reads CASSVAGSLGYGYTF. CDR3 DNA sequence: TGTGCCAGCAGCGTAGCCGGGAGTCTTGGCTATGGCTACACCTTC. Based on the CDR3 plus reference TRBV9 and TRBJ1-2, the full variable domain is DSGVTQTPKHLITATGQRVTLRCSPRSGDLSVYWYQQSLDQGLQFLIQYYNGEERAKGNILERFSAQQFPDLHSELNLSSLELGDSALYFCASSVAGSLGYGYTFGSGTRLTVV.

This rearrangement joins TRBV9 to TRBJ2-1, with 11 positions matching TRBD2. This CDR3 is built from 16 residues. Germline lookup yields CDR1 SGDLS and CDR2 YYNGEE. The V gene end was trimmed by 2 bases and the J gene end by 2 bases; junction bases not matched to a gene: 3. The CDR3 sequence: CASSVRLAGTYNEQFF. Here the CDR3 DNA reads TGTGCCAGCAGCGTCCGACTAGCGGGAACCTACAATGAGCAGTTCTTC. Full variable domain (missing parts from reference TRBV9 and TRBJ2-1): DSGVTQTPKHLITATGQRVTLRCSPRSGDLSVYWYQQSLDQGLQFLIQYYNGEERAKGNILERFSAQQFPDLHSELNLSSLELGDSALYFCASSVRLAGTYNEQFFGPGTRLTVL.

The CDR3 DNA sequence: TGTGCCAGCAGTTTATTGAGGGGAGGGTCCGGAACCGGGGAGCTGTTTTTT. This translates into CASSLLRGGSGTGELFF. The chain has TRBV27 and TRBJ2-2; 7 bases line up with TRBD2. V dropped 1 base and J dropped 5; count of bases not matched to a gene: 10. This CDR3 region has 17 residues. CDR1 MNHEY and CDR2 SMNVEV come from the germline V gene (reference sequence).